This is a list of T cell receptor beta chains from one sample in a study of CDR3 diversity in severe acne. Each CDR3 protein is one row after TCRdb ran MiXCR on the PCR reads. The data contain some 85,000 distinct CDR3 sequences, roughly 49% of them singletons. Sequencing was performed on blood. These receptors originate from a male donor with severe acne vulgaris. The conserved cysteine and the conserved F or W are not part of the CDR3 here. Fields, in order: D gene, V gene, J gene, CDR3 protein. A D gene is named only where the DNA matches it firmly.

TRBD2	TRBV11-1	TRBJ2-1	ASSSGTSGTYEQF
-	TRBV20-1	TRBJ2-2	SASPGDRPRTGELF
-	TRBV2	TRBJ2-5	ASSEWGEDNQPQY
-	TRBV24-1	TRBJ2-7	ATSDLWGYEQY
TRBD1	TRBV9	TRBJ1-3	ASSEEGQGFGNTIY
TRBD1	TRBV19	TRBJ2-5	ASSTQGGETQY
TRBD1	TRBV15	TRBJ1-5	ATSSFQGAGNQPQH
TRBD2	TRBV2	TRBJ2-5	ASSEDLAASSDPY
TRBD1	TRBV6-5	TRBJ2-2	ATGQGAGTGELF
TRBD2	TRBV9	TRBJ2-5	ASSVTTSGYETQY
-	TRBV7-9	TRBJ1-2	ASSQESTEYGYT
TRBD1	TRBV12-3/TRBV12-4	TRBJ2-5	ASGQGQETQY
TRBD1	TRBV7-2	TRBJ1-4	ASSLELDRGHEKLF